This TCR beta chain was obtained from a study of regulatory T cells. Notes on this clone: Its antigen is unidentified.

Primers: 52 TRBV forward and 13 TRBJ reverse. The repertoire was sequenced with immunoSEQ multiplex PCR; TCRdb's copy has only in-frame clones and lacks some. Of 30,000 to 40,000 clones in the sample, about 91% were seen once. Germline CDR1 MDHEN, CDR2 SYDVKM. The CDR3 covers 11 residues. Trimming took 2 bases from V and 9 from J, leaving 5 bases between them. Overall study results and limits: Patient repertoires had restricted TRB V-J pairs and skewed V and J usage, most in Tregs. Hydrophobic residues at CDR3 positions 6 and 7 were enriched in conventional CD4+ T cells of CD3G-deficient patients.

Regulatory (CD25-high CD127-low) and conventional (CD25-low CD127-high) CD4+ T cells were sorted separately. Sequences were obtained from conventional CD4+ T cells sorted from blood. The V gene is TRBV28, the J gene TRBJ2-1; D remains ambiguous. The receptor's source is a person aged 18 to 29 with CD3G deficiency. The CDR3 loop is CASSLGREQFF. The CDR3 bases are TGTGCCAGCAGTTTAGGACGTGAGCAGTTCTTC.